This TCR beta chain was identified in a study of metastatic and nonmetastatic thyroid tumors (dated by TCRdb to the early 2020s). For the study in its entirety: For patients with malignant and with benign thyroid disease, the researchers compared repertoires between peripheral blood samples and tumor or nodule tissue samples. Study-wide conclusions, independent of this receptor: In both blood and tumor samples, malignant tumors were reported to have significantly higher TCR beta diversity than benign nodules.

The library was generated by PCR. The sequencing machine was an Illumina HiSeq 4000. The TCR beta-chain CDR3 region of each patient was profiled by high-throughput sequencing. The source study handled its data this way. A classifier to discriminate distant-metastatic papillary thyroid cancer patients was built from CDR3 differences across clinicopathological groups. The Shannon index was used to measure repertoire diversity, and the Morisita-Horn index was used to measure how similar tumor and blood repertoires were. The raw public reads went through TCRdb reprocessing: fastp at Q25, MiXCR clone calling, in-frame beta chains kept. Here the V and J calls rest on TCRdb's processing, not on the authors' analysis. The sample table lists fewer than 10,000 clones, about a third of them with a count of one. Approximately 16% of the sample is taken by the ten largest. Note on this clone: Its specific antigen is unknown. The sample holds no much larger clone one base away, and base qualities are not on file.

Trimming removed 5 bases from V and 7 bases from J, leaving 12 bases between the germline ends. Taken from the germline V gene, the CDR1 and CDR2 loops are MDHEN and SYDVKM. The CDR3 measures 12 amino acids from cysteine to phenylalanine. The only DNA kept is the CDR3, 36 bases in frame from the first base. No patient had received any treatment before thyroid surgery. Using T-cell receptor beta sequencing, the study looked back at clinical samples from patients collected from about 2011 to 2019. The chain is encoded by TRBV28 joined to TRBJ2-7; the D region possibly corresponds to TRBD2 (6 bases align). Sample: adjacent normal tissue. The sequence was collected from a female donor with papillary thyroid cancer or a benign thyroid nodule (not recorded which). Some clones in this sample may be carry-over from other donors' samples. The nucleotide sequence reads TGTGCCAGCAGTCGAGGGGCGGGGGAGCAGTACTTC. Translation gives CASSRGAGEQYF. Reference TRBV28 and TRBJ2-7 genes cover what lies past the CDR3, so the full variable domain is DVKVTQSSRYLVKRTGEKVFLECVQDMDHENMFWYRQDPGLGLRLIYFSYDVKMKEKGDIPEGYSVSREKKERFSLILESASTNQTSMYLCASSRGAGEQYFGPGTRLTVT.